Listed below are T cell receptor beta chains from one sample, sequenced in a study of shared clonotypes between healthy human individuals. The table came from immunoSEQ multiplex PCR; TCRdb's copy has only in-frame clones and leaves some out. The sample lists approximately 980,000 clones, 70% to 85% seen once, with about 1.5% in the top ten. The sample was memory CD4+ T cells sorted from blood. Receptor source: a man aged 18-30 years in good health. Each CDR3 is given with its conserved first and last residue. Each record gives: clone size, D gene, J gene, V gene, CDR3 DNA, CDR3 protein. The D gene is left open where the match is weak. Where a row states a size, it is once, few, many or the class of an expanded clone; other rows omit it.

abundance: once; d_gene: -; j_gene: TRBJ2-7; v_gene: TRBV2; CDR3nt: TGTGCCAGCAGCCTAGGGTGGGGACGAGGAGGCGAGCAGTACTTC; CDR3aa: CASSLGWGRGGEQYF
abundance: many; d_gene: TRBD1; j_gene: TRBJ1-4; v_gene: TRBV10-2; CDR3nt: TGCGCCAGCCTTGACAGGGGAAGCGCTAATGAAAAACTGTTTTTT; CDR3aa: CASLDRGSANEKLFF
abundance: once; d_gene: -; j_gene: TRBJ1-6; v_gene: TRBV5-6; CDR3nt: TGTGCCAGCAGTTCCCAACGGGTCGCTAGCTCCTATAATTCACCCCTCCACTTT; CDR3aa: CASSSQRVASSYNSPLHF
abundance: -; d_gene: TRBD2; j_gene: TRBJ2-7; v_gene: TRBV7-9; CDR3nt: TGTGCCAGCAGCCACGGACTAGCGGGAGTTGAGCAGTACTTC; CDR3aa: CASSHGLAGVEQYF
abundance: few; d_gene: -; j_gene: TRBJ2-1; v_gene: TRBV6-6; CDR3nt: TGTGCCAGCCAACTGGCAAATGAGCAGTTCTTC; CDR3aa: CASQLANEQFF
abundance: -; d_gene: -; j_gene: TRBJ1-2; v_gene: TRBV7-9; CDR3nt: TGTGCCAGCAGCAACTCCGGGGCCCTTTATGGCTACACCTTC; CDR3aa: CASSNSGALYGYTF
abundance: -; d_gene: TRBD1; j_gene: TRBJ1-2; v_gene: TRBV6-6; CDR3nt: TGTGCCAGCAGCCCTACGACAGGGGGAAACGGCTACACCTTC; CDR3aa: CASSPTTGGNGYTF
abundance: -; d_gene: TRBD2; j_gene: TRBJ2-1; v_gene: TRBV6-1; CDR3nt: TGTGCCAGCAACCGAAAGCGGGGGGGCATGGTTGAGCAGTTCTTC; CDR3aa: CASNRKRGGMVEQFF
abundance: few; d_gene: TRBD2; j_gene: TRBJ2-1; v_gene: TRBV5-1; CDR3nt: TGCGCCAGCAGCTTCGGGACTAGCGGGAGGAGCTCCTACAATGAGCAGTTCTTC; CDR3aa: CASSFGTSGRSSYNEQFF
abundance: -; d_gene: TRBD2; j_gene: TRBJ2-7; v_gene: TRBV18; CDR3nt: TGTGCCAGCTCACCACCAACCGGGGGGGTTGCGCAGTACTTC; CDR3aa: CASSPPTGGVAQYF
abundance: -; d_gene: TRBD2; j_gene: TRBJ2-5; v_gene: TRBV28; CDR3nt: TGTGCCAGCAGTCTCCCTGGGCGGGGGCAAGAGACCCAGTACTTC; CDR3aa: CASSLPGRGQETQYF
abundance: few; d_gene: -; j_gene: TRBJ2-5; v_gene: TRBV15; CDR3nt: TGTGCCACCAGCAGAGATCCCGGACCCCAAGAGACCCAGTACTTC; CDR3aa: CATSRDPGPQETQYF
abundance: -; d_gene: -; j_gene: TRBJ1-4; v_gene: TRBV7-2; CDR3nt: TGTGCCAGCAGCTTAGCGACAGCGAGGTTAGAAAAACTGTTTTTT; CDR3aa: CASSLATARLEKLFF
abundance: once; d_gene: -; j_gene: TRBJ1-5; v_gene: TRBV10-3; CDR3nt: TGTGCCATCAGTGTGGGGGGACCCAATCAGCCCCAGCATTTT; CDR3aa: CAISVGGPNQPQHF
abundance: -; d_gene: -; j_gene: TRBJ2-7; v_gene: TRBV7-9; CDR3nt: TGTGCCAGCAGCTTAGAAGGGTCGCAATACGAGCAGTACTTC; CDR3aa: CASSLEGSQYEQYF
abundance: -; d_gene: -; j_gene: TRBJ1-2; v_gene: TRBV30; CDR3nt: TGTGCCTGGAGTGCCCGGCGCGTTTCGGGGGGCTACACCTTC; CDR3aa: CAWSARRVSGGYTF
abundance: -; d_gene: -; j_gene: TRBJ1-5; v_gene: TRBV13; CDR3nt: TGTGCCAGCGGGGGATATGGACAGCCCCAGCATTTT; CDR3aa: CASGGYGQPQHF
abundance: few; d_gene: -; j_gene: TRBJ1-1; v_gene: TRBV18; CDR3nt: TGTGCCAGCTCACCTCCCGGGGTGACTGAAGCTTTCTTT; CDR3aa: CASSPPGVTEAFF
abundance: once; d_gene: -; j_gene: TRBJ1-5; v_gene: TRBV5-1; CDR3nt: TGCGCCAGCAGCTTGGATGGGTTGAATCAGCCCCAGCATTTT; CDR3aa: CASSLDGLNQPQHF
abundance: -; d_gene: TRBD1; j_gene: TRBJ1-3; v_gene: TRBV7-2; CDR3nt: TGTGCCAGCAGCCAAGGGGACAGGGTCGGAAACACCATATATTTT; CDR3aa: CASSQGDRVGNTIYF
abundance: -; d_gene: TRBD2; j_gene: TRBJ2-2; v_gene: TRBV29-1; CDR3nt: TGCAGCGTTGCGACTAGCGGGGGCCCCGCGGGCACCGGGGAGCTGTTTTTT; CDR3aa: CSVATSGGPAGTGELFF
abundance: -; d_gene: TRBD2; j_gene: TRBJ2-2; v_gene: TRBV10-3; CDR3nt: TGTGCCACGGGAGGATCGAGCACCGGGGAGCTGTTTTTT; CDR3aa: CATGGSSTGELFF
abundance: -; d_gene: -; j_gene: TRBJ1-6; v_gene: TRBV4-1; CDR3nt: TGCGCCAGCAGCCAAGATCGGGGGAGTACACCCCTCCACTTT; CDR3aa: CASSQDRGSTPLHF
abundance: many; d_gene: -; j_gene: TRBJ2-7; v_gene: TRBV28; CDR3nt: TGTGCCAGCAGTTCCCAGGGTTCCTACGAGCAGTACTTC; CDR3aa: CASSSQGSYEQYF
abundance: -; d_gene: -; j_gene: TRBJ2-5; v_gene: TRBV30; CDR3nt: TGTGCCTGGAAGGAGCGGGAGACCCAGTACTTC; CDR3aa: CAWKERETQYF
abundance: -; d_gene: -; j_gene: TRBJ1-4; v_gene: TRBV5-6; CDR3nt: TGTGCCAGCAGCTTGGGTAGCGGACGGCTTTATGAAAAACTGTTTTTT; CDR3aa: CASSLGSGRLYEKLFF
abundance: -; d_gene: -; j_gene: TRBJ1-1; v_gene: TRBV11-2; CDR3nt: TGTGCCAGCAGCTTAGATCCCCAGGAATTCTTT; CDR3aa: CASSLDPQEFF
abundance: once; d_gene: TRBD1; j_gene: TRBJ2-7; v_gene: TRBV11-2; CDR3nt: TGTGCCAGCAGCTTCGGAGACAGGGAAACCTACGAGCAGTACTTC; CDR3aa: CASSFGDRETYEQYF
abundance: few; d_gene: TRBD2; j_gene: TRBJ2-3; v_gene: TRBV6-6; CDR3nt: TGTGCCAGCAGTCCCGGACTAGCAGCAGATACGCAGTATTTT; CDR3aa: CASSPGLAADTQYF
abundance: -; d_gene: -; j_gene: TRBJ1-4; v_gene: TRBV2; CDR3nt: TGTGCCAGTCACCGGGACTTCACTAATGAAAAACTGTTTTTT; CDR3aa: CASHRDFTNEKLFF
abundance: -; d_gene: TRBD2; j_gene: TRBJ2-2; v_gene: TRBV9; CDR3nt: TGTGCCAGCAGCGTAGGAGGTAGCGGGACCTCGGGGGAGCTGTTTTTT; CDR3aa: CASSVGGSGTSGELFF
abundance: -; d_gene: TRBD1; j_gene: TRBJ1-5; v_gene: TRBV9; CDR3nt: TGTGCCAGCAGCGTAGGGGGACAGAGCAATCAGCCCCAGCATTTT; CDR3aa: CASSVGGQSNQPQHF
abundance: -; d_gene: -; j_gene: TRBJ2-7; v_gene: TRBV6-6; CDR3nt: TGTGCCAGCAGTCCTCGGGGATCCTCCTCCTACGAGCAGTACTTC; CDR3aa: CASSPRGSSSYEQYF
abundance: -; d_gene: TRBD2; j_gene: TRBJ2-5; v_gene: TRBV5-1; CDR3nt: TGCGCCAGCAGCTTGGGAGAGACTAGCGGCTTTCAAGAGACCCAGTACTTC; CDR3aa: CASSLGETSGFQETQYF
abundance: -; d_gene: TRBD1; j_gene: TRBJ1-1; v_gene: TRBV9; CDR3nt: TGTGCCAGCAGCAAAGGGGGCCAGGAGAACACTGAAGCTTTCTTT; CDR3aa: CASSKGGQENTEAFF
abundance: -; d_gene: -; j_gene: TRBJ2-5; v_gene: TRBV12-5; CDR3nt: TGTGCTAGTGGTTTGGCAGGGCAAGAGACCCAGTACTTC; CDR3aa: CASGLAGQETQYF
abundance: once; d_gene: -; j_gene: TRBJ2-4; v_gene: TRBV5-6; CDR3nt: TGTGCCAGCAGCTTGGGACTGGGGGACCCCAAAAACATTCAGTACTTC; CDR3aa: CASSLGLGDPKNIQYF
abundance: -; d_gene: -; j_gene: TRBJ1-1; v_gene: TRBV28; CDR3nt: TGTGCCCTCACGGGGGCGAACACTGAAGCTTTCTTT; CDR3aa: CALTGANTEAFF
abundance: -; d_gene: -; j_gene: TRBJ2-7; v_gene: TRBV21-1; CDR3nt: TGTGCCAGCAGCAAACCGGTTCAACAGGAGTTC; CDR3aa: CASSKPVQQEF
abundance: few; d_gene: -; j_gene: TRBJ1-6; v_gene: TRBV11-2; CDR3nt: TGTGCCAGCAGCTTTGGGCAGAATTCACCCCTCCACTTT; CDR3aa: CASSFGQNSPLHF
abundance: -; d_gene: TRBD1; j_gene: TRBJ2-6; v_gene: TRBV29-1; CDR3nt: TGCAGCGTGAGGGGACAGGAGTGGGGCGGGGCCAACGTCCTGACTTTC; CDR3aa: CSVRGQEWGGANVLTF